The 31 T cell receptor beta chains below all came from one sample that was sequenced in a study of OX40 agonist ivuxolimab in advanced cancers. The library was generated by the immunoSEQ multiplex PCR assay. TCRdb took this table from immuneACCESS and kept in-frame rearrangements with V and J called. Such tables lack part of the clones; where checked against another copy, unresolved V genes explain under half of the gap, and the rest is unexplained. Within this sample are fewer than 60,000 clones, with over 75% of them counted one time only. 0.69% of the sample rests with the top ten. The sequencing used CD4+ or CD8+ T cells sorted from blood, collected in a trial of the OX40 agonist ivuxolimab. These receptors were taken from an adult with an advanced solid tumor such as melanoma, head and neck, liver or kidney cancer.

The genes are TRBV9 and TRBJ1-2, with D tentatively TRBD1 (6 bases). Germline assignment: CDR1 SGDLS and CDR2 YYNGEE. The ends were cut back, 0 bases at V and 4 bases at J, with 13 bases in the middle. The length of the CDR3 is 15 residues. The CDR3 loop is CASSVELRGSYGYTF. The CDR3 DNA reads TGTGCCAGCAGCGTAGAACTCAGGGGAAGCTATGGCTACACCTTC.

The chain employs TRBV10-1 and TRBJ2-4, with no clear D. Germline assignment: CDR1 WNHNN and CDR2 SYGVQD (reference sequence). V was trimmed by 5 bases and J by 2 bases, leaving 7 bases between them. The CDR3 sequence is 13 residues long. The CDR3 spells CASSPDPKNIQYF. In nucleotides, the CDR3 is TGCGCCAGCAGTCCCGACCCCAAAAACATTCAGTACTTC.

CDR3 region: CASSSNPSGGGTDTQYF. The CDR3 coding sequence is TGCGCCAGCAGCTCCAACCCCTCTGGCGGGGGCACAGATACGCAGTATTTT. V gene TRBV5-1 combines with J gene TRBJ2-3; tentative D call: TRBD2 (6 bases). Trimming took off 3 bases at V and 1 base at J, with 18 bases between the two ends. The CDR3 loop spans 17 amino acids. CDR1 is SGHRS, CDR2 YFSETQ, per germline. The entire variable domain, with the rest obtained from reference TRBV5-1 and TRBJ2-3, is as follows: KAGVTQTPRYLIKTRGQQVTLSCSPISGHRSVSWYQQTPGQGLQFLFEYFSETQRNKGNFPGRFSGRQFSNSRSEMNVSTLELGDSALYLCASSSNPSGGGTDTQYFGPGTRLTVL.

CDR3 region: CSTDSGDTQYF. The CDR3 DNA is TGCAGCACGGATTCCGGAGATACGCAGTATTTT. V and J are TRBV29-1 and TRBJ2-3; D unclear. Germline V gene data show CDR1 as SQVTM and CDR2 as ANQGSEA. Trimming pared 8 bases from V and 5 bases from J, leaving 11 bases between. The CDR3 contains 11 residues.

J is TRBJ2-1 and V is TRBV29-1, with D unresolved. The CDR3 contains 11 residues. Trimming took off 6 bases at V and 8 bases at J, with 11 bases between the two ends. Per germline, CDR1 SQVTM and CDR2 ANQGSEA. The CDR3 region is CSVDLVYEQFF. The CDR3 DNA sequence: TGCAGCGTCGACTTGGTTTATGAGCAGTTCTTC.

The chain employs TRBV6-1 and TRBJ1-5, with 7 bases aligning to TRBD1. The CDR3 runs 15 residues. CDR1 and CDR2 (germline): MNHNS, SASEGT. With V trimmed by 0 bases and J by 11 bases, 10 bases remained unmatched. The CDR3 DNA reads TGTGCCAGCAGTGAAGCCCGGGCAGGGGGGTGGGCCCAGCATTTT. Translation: CASSEARAGGWAQHF.

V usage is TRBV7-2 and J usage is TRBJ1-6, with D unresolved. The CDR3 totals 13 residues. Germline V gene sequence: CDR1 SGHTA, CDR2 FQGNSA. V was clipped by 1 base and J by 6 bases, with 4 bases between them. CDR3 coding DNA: TGTGCCAGCAGCTTAGACCTTAATTCACCCCTCCACTTT. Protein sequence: CASSLDLNSPLHF.

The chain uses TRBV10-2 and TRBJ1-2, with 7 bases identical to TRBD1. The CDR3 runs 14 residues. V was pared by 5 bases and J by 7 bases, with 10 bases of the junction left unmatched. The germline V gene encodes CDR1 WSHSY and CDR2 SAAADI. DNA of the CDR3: TGCGCCAGCAGTCTGAGCAGGGGGGACGGTGGCTACACCTTC. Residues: CASSLSRGDGGYTF.

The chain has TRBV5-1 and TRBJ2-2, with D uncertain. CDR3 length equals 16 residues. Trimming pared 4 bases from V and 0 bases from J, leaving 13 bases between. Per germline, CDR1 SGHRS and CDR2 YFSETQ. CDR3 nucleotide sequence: TGCGCCAGCAGCCCATTTTTTCGCGCGAACACCGGGGAGCTGTTTTTT. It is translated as CASSPFFRANTGELFF.

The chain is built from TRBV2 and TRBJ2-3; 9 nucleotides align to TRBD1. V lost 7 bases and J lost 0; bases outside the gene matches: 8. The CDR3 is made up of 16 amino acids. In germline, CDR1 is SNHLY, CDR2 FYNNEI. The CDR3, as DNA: TGTGCCAGCACCAACACCGACAGGGGGAGCACAGATACGCAGTATTTT. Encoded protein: CASTNTDRGSTDTQYF.

In nucleotides, the CDR3 is TGTGCCAGCGCTTCCGCGGGGGGGGGAGAGACCCAGTACTTC. The encoded protein is CASASAGGGETQYF. This rearrangement joins TRBV25-1 to TRBJ2-5, with TRBD2 identical over 9 bases. This CDR3 is built from 14 residues. With V trimmed by 8 bases and J by 4 bases, 8 bases remained unmatched. The germline V gene encodes CDR1 MGHDK and CDR2 SYGVNS.

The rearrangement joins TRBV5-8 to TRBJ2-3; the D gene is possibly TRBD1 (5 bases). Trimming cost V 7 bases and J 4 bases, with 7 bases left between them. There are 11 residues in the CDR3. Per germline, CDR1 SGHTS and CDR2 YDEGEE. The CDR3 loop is CASGRADTQYF. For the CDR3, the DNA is TGTGCCAGCGGCAGGGCAGATACGCAGTATTTT.

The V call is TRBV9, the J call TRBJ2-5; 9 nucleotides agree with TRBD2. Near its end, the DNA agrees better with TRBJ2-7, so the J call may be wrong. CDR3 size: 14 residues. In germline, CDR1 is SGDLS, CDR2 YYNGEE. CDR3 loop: CASSVRGGPYEQYF. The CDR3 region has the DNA TGTGCCAGCAGCGTGCGGGGGGGACCCTACGAGCAGTACTTC.

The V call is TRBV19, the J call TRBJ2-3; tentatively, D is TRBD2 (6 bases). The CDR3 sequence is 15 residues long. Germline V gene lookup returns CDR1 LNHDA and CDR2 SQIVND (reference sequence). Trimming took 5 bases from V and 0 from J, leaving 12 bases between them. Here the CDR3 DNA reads TGTGCCAGTAGTTTGATTGCGGGGAGCACAGATACGCAGTATTTT. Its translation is CASSLIAGSTDTQYF.

CDR3 amino acids: CASSSHGQTGELFF. The CDR3 nucleotides are TGTGCCAGCAGCTCCCACGGCCAAACCGGGGAGCTGTTTTTT. The chain combines TRBV9 with TRBJ2-2, with D uncertain. Trimming took 4 bases from V and 5 from J, leaving 12 bases between them. The germline V gene encodes CDR1 SGDLS and CDR2 YYNGEE. The CDR3 contains 14 residues.

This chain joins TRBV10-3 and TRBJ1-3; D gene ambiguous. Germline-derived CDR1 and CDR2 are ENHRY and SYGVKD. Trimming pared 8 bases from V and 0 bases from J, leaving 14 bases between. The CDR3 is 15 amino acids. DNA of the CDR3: TGTGCCATCTCAGCCGGGTCACCCTCTGGAAACACCATATATTTT. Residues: CAISAGSPSGNTIYF.

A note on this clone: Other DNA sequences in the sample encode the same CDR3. DNA for the CDR3: TGTGCCAGCAGCTTAACAGGGGGCACCGGGGAGCTGTTTTTT. Its protein is CASSLTGGTGELFF. This rearrangement joins TRBV7-9 to TRBJ2-2; 8 nucleotides agree with TRBD1. The germline CDR1 and CDR2 sequences are SEHNR and FQNEAQ (reference sequence). The CDR3 has 14 residues. With V trimmed by 2 bases and J by 4 bases, 0 bases remained unmatched.

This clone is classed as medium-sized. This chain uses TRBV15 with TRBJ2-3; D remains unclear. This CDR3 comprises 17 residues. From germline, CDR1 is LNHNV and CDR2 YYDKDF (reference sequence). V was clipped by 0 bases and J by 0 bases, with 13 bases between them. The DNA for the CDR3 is TGTGCCACCAGCAGAGATAGGGCGGCTAGTAGCACAGATACGCAGTATTTT. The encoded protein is CATSRDRAASSTDTQYF.

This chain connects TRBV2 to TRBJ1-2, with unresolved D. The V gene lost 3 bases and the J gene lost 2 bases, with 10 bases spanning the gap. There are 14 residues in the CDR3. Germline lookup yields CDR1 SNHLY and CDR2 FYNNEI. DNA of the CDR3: TGTGCCAGCAGTGACTCGGAGAAAAACTATGGCTACACCTTC. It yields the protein CASSDSEKNYGYTF. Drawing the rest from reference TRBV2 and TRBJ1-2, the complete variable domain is EPEVTQTPSHQVTQMGQEVILRCVPISNHLYFYWYRQILGQKVEFLVSFYNNEISEKSEIFDDQFSVERPDGSNFTLKIRSTKLEDSAMYFCASSDSEKNYGYTFGSGTRLTVV.

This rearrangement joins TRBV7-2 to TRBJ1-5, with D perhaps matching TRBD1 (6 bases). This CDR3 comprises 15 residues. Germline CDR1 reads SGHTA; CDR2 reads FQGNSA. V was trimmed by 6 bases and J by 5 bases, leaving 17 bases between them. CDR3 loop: CASSSGGQRDQPQHF. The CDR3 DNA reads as TGTGCCAGCAGTTCGGGGGGGCAGAGGGATCAGCCCCAGCATTTT.

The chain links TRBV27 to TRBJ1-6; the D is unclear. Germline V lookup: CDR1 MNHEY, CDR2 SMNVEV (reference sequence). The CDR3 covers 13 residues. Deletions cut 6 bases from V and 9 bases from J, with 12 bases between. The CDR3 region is CASSKLSSSPLHF. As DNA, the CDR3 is TGTGCCAGCAGCAAGTTGTCGAGTTCACCCCTCCACTTT.

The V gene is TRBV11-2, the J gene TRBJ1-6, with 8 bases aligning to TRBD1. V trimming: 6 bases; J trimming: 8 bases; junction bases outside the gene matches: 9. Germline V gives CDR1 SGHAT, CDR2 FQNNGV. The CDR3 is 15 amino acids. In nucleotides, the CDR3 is TGTGCCAGCAGTACCAGGGGGCGCCAGGATTCACCCCTCCACTTT. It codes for CASSTRGRQDSPLHF.

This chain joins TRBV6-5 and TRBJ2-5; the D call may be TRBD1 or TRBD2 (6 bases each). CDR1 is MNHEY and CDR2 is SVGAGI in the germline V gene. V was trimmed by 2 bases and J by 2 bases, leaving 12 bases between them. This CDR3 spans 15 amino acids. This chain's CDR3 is CASSYGGRGQETQYF. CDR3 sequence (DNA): TGTGCCAGCAGTTACGGGGGGCGTGGGCAAGAGACCCAGTACTTC.

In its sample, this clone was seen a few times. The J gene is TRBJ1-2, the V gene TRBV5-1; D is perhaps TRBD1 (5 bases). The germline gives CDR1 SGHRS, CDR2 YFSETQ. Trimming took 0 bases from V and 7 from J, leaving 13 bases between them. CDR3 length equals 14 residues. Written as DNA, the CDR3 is TGCGCCAGCAGCTTGGTATTCGGGGGTCGTGGCTACACCTTC. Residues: CASSLVFGGRGYTF.

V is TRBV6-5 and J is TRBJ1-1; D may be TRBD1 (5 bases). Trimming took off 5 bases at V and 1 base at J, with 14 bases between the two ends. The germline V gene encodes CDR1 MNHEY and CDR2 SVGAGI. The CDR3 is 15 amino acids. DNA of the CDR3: TGTGCCAGCAGTCACCGTGGGGGAGGGAACACTGAAGCTTTCTTT. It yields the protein CASSHRGGGNTEAFF.

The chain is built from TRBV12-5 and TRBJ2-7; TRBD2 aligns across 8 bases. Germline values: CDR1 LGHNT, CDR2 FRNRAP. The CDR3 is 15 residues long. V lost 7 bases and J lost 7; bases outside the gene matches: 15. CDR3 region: CASVPGSSGDGEQYF. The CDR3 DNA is TGTGCTAGTGTCCCCGGGAGTAGCGGGGACGGAGAGCAGTACTTC.

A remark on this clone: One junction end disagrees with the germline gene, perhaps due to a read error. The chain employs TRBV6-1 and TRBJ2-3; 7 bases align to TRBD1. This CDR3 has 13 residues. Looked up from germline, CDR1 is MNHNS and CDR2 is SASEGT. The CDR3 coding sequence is TGTGCCAGCAGTTTTGCCGGGACAGAAACGCAGTATTTT. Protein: CASSFAGTETQYF.

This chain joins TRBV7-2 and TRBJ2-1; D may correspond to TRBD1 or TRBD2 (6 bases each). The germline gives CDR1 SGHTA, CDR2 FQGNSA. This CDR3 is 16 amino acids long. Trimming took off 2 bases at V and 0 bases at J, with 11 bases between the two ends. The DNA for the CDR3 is TGTGCCAGCAGCTTATGGGGGGCGGGCTCCTACAATGAGCAGTTCTTC. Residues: CASSLWGAGSYNEQFF.

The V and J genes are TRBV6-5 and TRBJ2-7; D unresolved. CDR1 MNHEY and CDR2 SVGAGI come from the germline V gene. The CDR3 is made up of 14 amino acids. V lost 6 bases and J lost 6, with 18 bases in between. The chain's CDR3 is CASRQTHPGREQYF. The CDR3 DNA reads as TGTGCCAGCAGACAGACTCATCCGGGTCGCGAGCAGTACTTC.

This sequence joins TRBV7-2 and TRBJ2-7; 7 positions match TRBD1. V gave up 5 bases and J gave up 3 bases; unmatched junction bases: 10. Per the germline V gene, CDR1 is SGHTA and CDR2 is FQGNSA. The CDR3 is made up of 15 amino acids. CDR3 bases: TGTGCCAGCAGCCCCCAGAGTTCAGGGGGCTACGAGCAGTACTTC. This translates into CASSPQSSGGYEQYF.

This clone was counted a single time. CDR3 in amino acids: CASTDWGALNQPQHF. Written as DNA, the CDR3 is TGTGCCAGTACCGACTGGGGGGCCCTGAATCAGCCCCAGCATTTT. The gene calls are TRBV19 and TRBJ1-5, with D possibly TRBD1 on 6 matching bases. Germline V gives CDR1 LNHDA, CDR2 SQIVND (reference sequence). This CDR3 has 15 amino acids. V was cut by 7 bases and J by 4 bases, with 17 bases left in between.